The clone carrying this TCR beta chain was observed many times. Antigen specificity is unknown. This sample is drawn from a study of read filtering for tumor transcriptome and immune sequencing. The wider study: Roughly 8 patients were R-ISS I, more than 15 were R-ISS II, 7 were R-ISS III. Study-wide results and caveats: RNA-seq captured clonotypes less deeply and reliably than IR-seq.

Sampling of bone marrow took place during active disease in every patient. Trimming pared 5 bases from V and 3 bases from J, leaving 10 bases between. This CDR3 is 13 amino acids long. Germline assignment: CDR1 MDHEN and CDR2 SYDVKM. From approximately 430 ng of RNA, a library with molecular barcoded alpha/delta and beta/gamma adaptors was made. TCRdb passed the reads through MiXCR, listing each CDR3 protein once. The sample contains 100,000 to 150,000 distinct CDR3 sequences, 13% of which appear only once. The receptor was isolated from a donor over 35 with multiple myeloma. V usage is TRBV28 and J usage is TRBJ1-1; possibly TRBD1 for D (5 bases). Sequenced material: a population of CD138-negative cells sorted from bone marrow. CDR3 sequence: CASSAWGDTEAFF. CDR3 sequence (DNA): TGTGCCAGCAGTGCCTGGGGGGACACTGAAGCTTTCTTT.